What follows is one TCR beta chain and its context. The specificity of this receptor is unknown. Nothing much larger sits one base from this clone, and base qualities are not available. This sample stems from a study of blood T cell repertoires in COVID-19 (dated by TCRdb to 2018 to 2021). General notes on the study: Collaborator samples came from the United States, Italy and Spain and covered acute and convalescent phases of COVID-19. Where HLA class I and class II types were available, the types were taken from metadata supplied by the sample provider, not from assay-based typing. Subjects who had been exposed to COVID-19, were actively infected with it, or had recovered from it provided the deeply sampled blood TCRbeta repertoires that made up the dataset. The material from the prospective study consisted of cDNA or gDNA derived from T cells, B-cell-depleted T cells, or PBMCs. A freely available public database, intended as a resource for researchers studying the immune response to SARS-CoV-2, is where the repertoires were released. The samples were drawn from the first 160 participants of the ongoing ImmuneRACE study and from 950 to 1,500 subjects provided by 6 global collaborators. The sample metadata nearly always contained a de-identified subject ID, COVID-19 status, age in years and sex. Broad study findings and their caveats: Clinical and demographic metadata were provided uncurated, with the amount varying by source and participant.

The immunoSEQ Assay, a bias-controlled multiplex PCR, was used to amplify TCRbeta CDR3 regions from genomic DNA. On the authors' methods: The number of nucleated cells in each sample was estimated by amplification of reference gene primers within the assay. Sequence reads were collapsed and filtered to measure the absolute abundance of every unique TCRbeta CDR3 rearrangement. For each sample, productive Simpson clonality was calculated as the square root of Simpson's diversity index across productive rearrangements. Imported from immuneACCESS, the table was reduced by TCRdb to in-frame sequences with V and J called. These copies leave out some clones; in studies compared against another copy, an unresolved V gene accounts for under half, and the cause of the remainder is not known. V, J and clone size are taken as reported in that table, and D and trimming were inferred from the DNA itself. For this sample the table gives around 150,000 clones, of which about 90% were detected only once. Under 12% of the sample goes to the ten largest clones.

The collaborating institutions used their own protocols to collect whole blood in K2EDTA tubes. For TCRbeta analysis, collaborators shipped samples in one of three forms: frozen whole blood, isolated PBMCs, or DNA extracted from either of those sample types. The germline V gene specifies SGHRS as CDR1 and YFSETQ as CDR2. The CDR3 runs 15 residues from the cysteine to the phenylalanine. CDR3 DNA only is kept here, 45 bases in frame from base 1. V and J lose 4 bases and 5 bases, and a span of 13 bases separates them. The sequence joins TRBV5-1 to TRBJ1-6, with no D gene named confidently. Specimen: peripheral blood. This sequence was found in a man aged 50 to 60 with active or convalescent COVID-19. The sequence in DNA is TGCGCCAGCAGCCCGGGAGGACCTGATAATTCACCCCTCCACTTT. This codes for CASSPGGPDNSPLHF.